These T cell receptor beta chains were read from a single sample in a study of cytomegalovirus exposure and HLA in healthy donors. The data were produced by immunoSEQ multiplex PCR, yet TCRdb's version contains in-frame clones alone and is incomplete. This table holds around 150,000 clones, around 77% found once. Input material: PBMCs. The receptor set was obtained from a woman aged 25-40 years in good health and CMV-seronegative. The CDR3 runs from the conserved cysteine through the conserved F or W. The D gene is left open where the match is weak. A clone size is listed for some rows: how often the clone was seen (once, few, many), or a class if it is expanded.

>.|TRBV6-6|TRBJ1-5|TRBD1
CASSYGQGTHQPQHF
TGTGCCAGCAGTTACGGACAGGGAACGCATCAGCCCCAGCATTTT
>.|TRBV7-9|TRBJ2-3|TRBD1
CASSRQGGLSDTQYF
TGTGCCAGCAGCCGACAGGGTGGATTATCAGATACGCAGTATTTT
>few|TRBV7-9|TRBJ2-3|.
CASSPTKSTDTQYF
TGTGCCAGCAGCCCCACTAAGAGCACAGATACGCAGTATTTT
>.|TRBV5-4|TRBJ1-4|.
CASSFDERGRKLFF
TGTGCCAGCAGCTTCGACGAGCGGGGGAGAAAACTGTTTTTT
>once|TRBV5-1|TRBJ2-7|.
CASSSLPGHGGNEQYF
TGCGCCAGCAGCTCACTACCGGGACACGGCGGAAACGAGCAGTACTTC
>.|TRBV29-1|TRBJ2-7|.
CSGKQGHEQYF
TGCAGCGGAAAACAGGGCCACGAGCAGTACTTC
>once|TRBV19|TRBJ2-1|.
CASSDDSRQVNEQFF
TGTGCCAGTAGCGACGATAGTAGACAGGTTAATGAGCAGTTCTTC
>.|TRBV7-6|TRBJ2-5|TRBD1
CASSLGAGTGYQETQYF
TGTGCCAGCAGCTTAGGCGCCGGGACAGGGTACCAAGAGACCCAGTACTTC
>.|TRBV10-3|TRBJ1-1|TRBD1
CAISGGTALMNTEAFF
TGTGCCATCAGTGGGGGGACAGCTCTAATGAACACTGAAGCTTTCTTT
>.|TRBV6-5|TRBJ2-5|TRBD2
CASRQLAGGETQYF
TGTGCCAGCAGACAACTAGCGGGGGGAGAGACCCAGTACTTC
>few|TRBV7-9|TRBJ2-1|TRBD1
CASSLEGARNEQFF
TGTGCCAGCAGCTTAGAGGGGGCGAGGAATGAGCAGTTCTTC
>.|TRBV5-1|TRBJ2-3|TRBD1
CASSAQGSASTDTQYF
TGCGCCAGCAGCGCACAGGGGTCGGCCTCCACAGATACGCAGTATTTT
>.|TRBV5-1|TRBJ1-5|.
CASRGSGVNQPQHF
TGCGCCAGCAGAGGTTCAGGGGTAAATCAGCCCCAGCATTTT
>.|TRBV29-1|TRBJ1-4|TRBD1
CSVEDQGTGLEKLFF
TGCAGCGTTGAAGATCAAGGGACAGGGTTGGAAAAACTGTTTTTT
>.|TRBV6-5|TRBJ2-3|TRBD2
CASSVGGESTDTQYF
TGTGCCAGCAGTGTTGGGGGGGAGAGCACAGATACGCAGTATTTT
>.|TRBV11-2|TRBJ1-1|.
CASSPRLPPGTEAFF
TGTGCCAGCAGCCCTCGTCTCCCTCCCGGCACTGAAGCTTTCTTT
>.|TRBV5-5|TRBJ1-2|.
CASSLFTGAGYTF
TGTGCCAGCAGCTTGTTTACCGGAGCTGGCTACACCTTC
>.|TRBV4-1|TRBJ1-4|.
CASSLMSEKLFF
TGCGCCAGCAGCCTCATGAGCGAAAAACTGTTTTTT
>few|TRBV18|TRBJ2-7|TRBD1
CASSPGTGYEQYF
TGTGCCAGCTCACCTGGGACAGGGTACGAGCAGTACTTC
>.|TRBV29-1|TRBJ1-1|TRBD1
CSAQDRGADTEAFF
TGCAGCGCCCAGGACAGGGGCGCCGACACTGAAGCTTTCTTT
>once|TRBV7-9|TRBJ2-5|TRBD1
CASTGAETQYF
TGTGCCAGTACAGGGGCGGAGACCCAGTACTTC
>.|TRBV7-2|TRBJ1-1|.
CASSFQGLAEAFF
TGTGCCAGCAGCTTCCAGGGTCTCGCTGAAGCTTTCTTT
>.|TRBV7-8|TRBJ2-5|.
CASSFAARGETQYF
TGTGCCAGCAGCTTCGCCGCACGGGGGGAGACCCAGTACTTC
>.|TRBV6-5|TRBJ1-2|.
CASSAGWGDGYTF
TGTGCCAGCAGTGCAGGGTGGGGCGATGGCTACACCTTC
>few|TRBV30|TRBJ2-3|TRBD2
CAWRLAGTWGGTDTQYF
TGTGCCTGGAGGCTAGCGGGGACTTGGGGTGGCACAGATACGCAGTATTTT
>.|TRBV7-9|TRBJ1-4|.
CSSSHPKRGATNEKLFF
TGTTCCAGCAGCCACCCAAAGCGTGGCGCGACTAATGAAAAACTGTTTTTT
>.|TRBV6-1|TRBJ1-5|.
CASSENGGLSNQPQHF
TGTGCCAGCAGTGAAAACGGGGGGCTAAGCAATCAGCCCCAGCATTTT
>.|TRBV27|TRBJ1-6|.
CASSLGGPSSYNSPLHF
TGTGCCAGCAGTCTGGGAGGACCGAGCTCCTATAATTCACCCCTCCACTTT
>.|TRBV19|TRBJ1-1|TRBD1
CASSFRTGGTEAFF
TGTGCCAGTAGTTTTCGGACAGGAGGCACTGAAGCTTTCTTT
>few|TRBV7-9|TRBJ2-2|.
CASSKQGDGTGELFF
TGTGCCAGCAGTAAACAGGGTGATGGCACCGGGGAGCTGTTTTTT
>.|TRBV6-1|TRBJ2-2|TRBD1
CAIRGTGGELFF
TGTGCCATCCGCGGGACAGGCGGGGAGCTGTTTTTT
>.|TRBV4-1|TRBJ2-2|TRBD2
CASSQGAGARGTGELFF
TGCGCCAGCAGCCAGGGAGCGGGGGCGAGAGGGACCGGGGAGCTGTTTTTT
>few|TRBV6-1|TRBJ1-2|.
CASSVIYGYTF
TGTGCCAGCAGTGTCATTTATGGCTACACCTTC
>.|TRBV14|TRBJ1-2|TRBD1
CASSQDKGQGEPGYTF
TGTGCCAGCAGCCAAGATAAAGGGCAGGGGGAGCCTGGCTACACCTTC
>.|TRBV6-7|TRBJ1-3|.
CASSPGFSGNTIYF
TGTGCCAGCAGCCCCGGGTTCTCTGGAAACACCATATATTTT
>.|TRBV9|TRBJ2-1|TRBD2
CASSVGLGLAAEEQFF
TGTGCCAGCAGCGTAGGGCTGGGACTAGCGGCCGAGGAGCAGTTCTTC
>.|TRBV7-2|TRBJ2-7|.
CASSPGGTGSSYEQYF
TGTGCCAGCAGCCCGGGAGGGACAGGGAGCTCCTACGAGCAGTACTTC
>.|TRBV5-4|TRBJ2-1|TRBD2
CASSLASGGARGNEQFF
TGTGCCAGCAGCTTGGCTAGCGGGGGGGCTCGGGGAAATGAGCAGTTCTTC
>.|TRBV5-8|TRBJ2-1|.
CASSLRGSSYNEQFF
TGTGCCAGCAGCTTGCGGGGAAGCTCCTACAATGAGCAGTTCTTC
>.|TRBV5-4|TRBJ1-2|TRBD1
CASSSNRGSPYGYTF
TGTGCCAGCAGCTCGAACAGGGGGAGTCCATATGGCTACACCTTC
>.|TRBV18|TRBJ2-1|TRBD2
CASSPPSGGAYNEQFF
TGTGCCAGCTCACCACCGTCCGGGGGGGCCTACAATGAGCAGTTCTTC
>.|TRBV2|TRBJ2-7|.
CAASRGSEQYF
TGTGCCGCCAGCAGGGGAAGTGAGCAGTACTTC
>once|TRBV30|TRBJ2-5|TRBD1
CAWSAIRQGSRETQYF
TGTGCCTGGAGTGCCATACGACAGGGGTCGAGGGAGACCCAGTACTTC